Shown below are 23 T cell receptor beta chains from a single sample sequenced in a study of control samples from healthy donors and cancer patients. Some clones are missing from TCRdb's copy, which holds only in-frame ones; the method was immunoSEQ multiplex PCR. The sample has 120,000 or so clones; 90% are singletons. Sample: blood. The receptor set was obtained from a man younger than 35 in good health.

The chain uses TRBV10-3 and TRBJ1-1; D uncertain. The germline CDR1 and CDR2 sequences are ENHRY and SYGVKD. The CDR3 covers 14 residues. The V and J ends lost 4 bases and 0 bases respectively, with 9 bases between them. The CDR3 bases are TGTGCCATCAGTGTGAACGGAATGAACACTGAAGCTTTCTTT. This translates into CAISVNGMNTEAFF.

A single count supports this clone. The rearrangement uses TRBV2 and TRBJ2-2, with a tentative D call TRBD1 (7 bases). CDR1 and CDR2 from the germline V gene are SNHLY and FYNNEI. The V and J ends lost 2 bases and 4 bases respectively, with 11 bases between them. The CDR3 is 15 residues long. As DNA, the CDR3 is TGTGCCAGCAGTGAAAGGCAGGGGGGCACCGGGGAGCTGTTTTTT. This codes for CASSERQGGTGELFF. Looking up the rest from reference TRBV2 and TRBJ2-2 gives the full variable domain: EPEVTQTPSHQVTQMGQEVILRCVPISNHLYFYWYRQILGQKVEFLVSFYNNEISEKSEIFDDQFSVERPDGSNFTLKIRSTKLEDSAMYFCASSERQGGTGELFFGEGSRLTVL.

The chain carries TRBV5-1 and TRBJ1-6; D not resolved. The V gene lost 1 base and the J gene lost 14 bases, with 13 bases spanning the gap. The CDR3 loop spans 13 amino acids. CDR1 is SGHRS and CDR2 is YFSETQ in the germline V gene. CDR3 amino acids: CASSLIPREALHF. CDR3 in DNA: TGCGCCAGCAGCTTGATTCCCCGGGAGGCCCTCCACTTT.

The chain uses TRBV6-5 and TRBJ1-3; D remains ambiguous. The CDR3 is 15 amino acids. Germline CDR1 reads MNHEY; CDR2 reads SVGAGI. The germline V and J ends were trimmed by 0 bases and 3 bases, with 9 bases remaining between them. The CDR3 DNA reads as TGTGCCAGCAGTTACTCGAGGGCTAGTGGAAACACCATATATTTT. Amino acids: CASSYSRASGNTIYF.

The rearrangement joins TRBV12-3 or TRBV12-4 to TRBJ1-5; D unresolved. Trimming removed 4 bases at V and 3 bases at J, with 1 base between. CDR3 length equals 11 residues. CDR3 sequence reads: CASSYNQPQHF. In nucleotides, the CDR3 is TGTGCCAGCAGTTACAATCAGCCCCAGCATTTT.

CDR3 in DNA: TGTGCTAGTGGTTTGTCGGGGAGAGAGACCCAGTACTTC. Translated, it gives CASGLSGRETQYF. The genes are TRBV12-5 and TRBJ2-5; possible D gene TRBD2, 5 bases. The CDR3 is made up of 13 amino acids. The ends were cut back, 2 bases at V and 4 bases at J, with 8 bases in the middle. Germline CDR1 LGHNT, CDR2 FRNRAP.

CDR3 sequence: CSARGAETQYF. The CDR3 DNA is TGCAGTGCTAGAGGGGCGGAGACCCAGTACTTC. The V and J genes are TRBV20-1 and TRBJ2-5; D remains ambiguous. Germline CDR1 and CDR2: DFQATT and SNEGSKA (reference sequence). The CDR3 totals 11 residues. The V and J ends lost 1 base and 5 bases respectively, with 5 bases between them.

J is TRBJ2-1 and V is TRBV10-3; possibly TRBD2 for D (5 bases). From germline, CDR1 is ENHRY and CDR2 SYGVKD. V lost 4 bases and J 8 bases, leaving 12 bases between the germline ends. The CDR3 is made up of 13 amino acids. In DNA, the CDR3 is TGTGCCATCAGTGGGGCGGAGGCTTATGAGCAGTTCTTC. It specifies CAISGAEAYEQFF.

J is TRBJ2-7 and V is TRBV5-3; D possibly corresponds to TRBD1 (6 bases). TRBV5-3 is an ORF for which the function is uncertain. Trimming took off 5 bases at V and 4 bases at J, with 16 bases between the two ends. This CDR3 is built from 14 residues. CDR3 loop: CARSQTGHPYEQYF. The DNA for the CDR3 is TGTGCCAGAAGTCAGACGGGACACCCGTACGAGCAGTACTTC.

In DNA, the CDR3 is TGTGCCAGCAGCGACTGGGACGGAGGCTCTGGAAACACCATATATTTT. It yields the protein CASSDWDGGSGNTIYF. This rearrangement joins TRBV11-2 to TRBJ1-3; D may be TRBD1 (5 bases). This CDR3 comprises 16 residues. Looked up from germline, CDR1 is SGHAT and CDR2 is FQNNGV. V lost 5 bases and J 0 bases, leaving 14 bases between the germline ends.

The V and J genes are TRBV6-2 or TRBV6-3 and TRBJ1-1; D unclear. V lost 5 bases, J lost 1 base, and 5 bases lay in between. Germline-derived CDR1 and CDR2 are MNHEY and SVGEGT. The CDR3 has 12 residues. The CDR3 sequence is CASSPGNTEAFF. CDR3 in DNA: TGTGCCAGCAGTCCGGGGAACACTGAAGCTTTCTTT.

The chain employs TRBV6-2 or TRBV6-3 and TRBJ1-5; unclear D gene. Germline CDR1 and CDR2: MNHEY and SVGEGT. Trimming shortened V by 0 bases and J by 7 bases, and 13 bases separated the two germline ends. This CDR3 spans 15 amino acids. The CDR3 spells CASSYSIRFNQPQHF. CDR3 in DNA: TGTGCCAGCAGTTACTCGATTAGGTTTAACCAGCCCCAGCATTTT.

This clone showed up just a few times. The chain couples TRBV10-1 to TRBJ1-2; D is unresolved. CDR3 size: 13 residues. Germline V gives CDR1 WNHNN, CDR2 SYGVQD (reference sequence). V was shortened by 5 bases and J by 2 bases, with 9 bases between the two germline ends. The CDR3 nucleotides read TGCGCCAGCAGTCCGACCGTGAACTATGGCTACACCTTC. Translated: CASSPTVNYGYTF.

This chain joins TRBV12-3 or TRBV12-4 and TRBJ2-5; D assignment may be TRBD1 or TRBD2 (5 bases each). The V gene lost 5 bases and the J gene lost 2 bases, with 9 bases spanning the gap. The CDR3 has 13 residues. CDR3 nucleotide sequence: TGTGCCAGCAGTACAGGACTTCAAGAGACCCAGTACTTC. It yields the protein CASSTGLQETQYF.

This chain uses TRBV9 with TRBJ1-5; 12 bases line up with TRBD1. The CDR3 has 16 amino acids. Germline V gives CDR1 SGDLS, CDR2 YYNGEE. The V gene end was trimmed by 4 bases and the J gene end by 7 bases; junction bases not matched to a gene: 9. In nucleotides, the CDR3 is TGTGCCAGCAGCCCAAGGGACAGGGGGCGCAGGCAGCCCCAGCATTTT. This encodes CASSPRDRGRRQPQHF.

V usage is TRBV7-2 and J usage is TRBJ2-7; D possibly corresponds to TRBD2 (6 bases). The CDR3 covers 14 residues. Looked up from germline, CDR1 is SGHTA and CDR2 is FQGNSA. Trimming stripped 6 bases from V and 6 bases from J, with 18 bases between. The CDR3 region is CASRGTPTPGEQYF. CDR3 bases: TGTGCCAGCAGGGGGACTCCCACGCCGGGCGAGCAGTACTTC.

The chain links TRBV14 to TRBJ2-7; 7 positions match TRBD2. The germline V gene encodes CDR1 SGHDN and CDR2 FVKESK. Unmatched junction bases numbered 13, after V lost 4 bases and J lost 1 base. The CDR3 sequence is 17 residues long. The CDR3 region has the DNA TGTGCCAGCAGCCTGGGGCTCGGCAAAGCGGGGTCCTACGAGCAGTACTTC. Translated: CASSLGLGKAGSYEQYF.

This clone was recorded only once. The chain recombines TRBV7-9 with TRBJ1-2; weak D call: TRBD1 (5 bases). V dropped 3 bases and J dropped 4 bases, with 12 bases sitting between them. The CDR3 contains 14 residues. Germline CDR1 reads SEHNR; CDR2 reads FQNEAQ (reference sequence). The CDR3 DNA reads TGTGCCAGCAGCTTGGGACTGCCGCTCTATGGCTACACCTTC. It encodes CASSLGLPLYGYTF.

This clone has only one observation. The chain uses TRBV7-2 and TRBJ1-5, with TRBD1 matching 9 bases. Trimming removed 4 bases from V and 7 bases from J; junction bases left unmatched: 8. This CDR3 is built from 15 residues. CDR1 is SGHTA and CDR2 is FQGNSA in the germline V gene. The CDR3 sequence is CASSSGTGFSQPQHF. The CDR3 DNA reads as TGTGCCAGCAGCTCGGGGACAGGGTTTTCGCAGCCCCAGCATTTT.

This rearrangement joins TRBV9 to TRBJ2-1; no clear D gene. Germline V CDR1 and CDR2: SGDLS, YYNGEE. The ends were cut back, 0 bases at V and 0 bases at J, with 4 bases in the middle. CDR3 length: 14 amino acids. Here the CDR3 DNA reads TGTGCCAGCAGCGTAGACAGCTCCTACAATGAGCAGTTCTTC. Translation gives CASSVDSSYNEQFF.

This clone occurred a few times. The V call is TRBV5-1, the J call TRBJ2-7, with 9 bases lining up with TRBD1. The CDR3 has 15 residues. The germline gives CDR1 SGHRS, CDR2 YFSETQ. With 0 bases clipped from V and 5 bases from J, the junction kept 6 bases outside the gene matches. The CDR3 loop is CASSLALQGADEQYF. The CDR3 DNA reads TGCGCCAGCAGCTTGGCGTTACAGGGGGCCGACGAGCAGTACTTC. The full variable domain, with the rest looked up from reference TRBV5-1 and TRBJ2-7, is KAGVTQTPRYLIKTRGQQVTLSCSPISGHRSVSWYQQTPGQGLQFLFEYFSETQRNKGNFPGRFSGRQFSNSRSEMNVSTLELGDSALYLCASSLALQGADEQYFGPGTRLTVT.

The chain uses TRBV10-2 and TRBJ2-4, with D perhaps TRBD2 (5 bases). The germline CDR1 and CDR2 sequences are WSHSY and SAAADI. Deletions cut 2 bases from V and 10 bases from J, with 12 bases between. This CDR3 is 13 amino acids long. The CDR3 here is CASSEGLRAIQYF. The CDR3 nucleotides are TGCGCCAGCAGTGAGGGTTTGCGGGCTATTCAGTACTTC.

This chain links TRBV30 with TRBJ2-7, with TRBD2 matching 7 bases. Germline V gives CDR1 GTSNPN, CDR2 SVGIG (reference sequence). With V trimmed by 5 bases and J by 6 bases, 10 bases remained unmatched. The CDR3 length is 13 residues. The CDR3 DNA reads TGTGCCTGGGCCTCCGGGGAGGGTCTCGAGCAGTACTTC. As protein: CAWASGEGLEQYF.